These 20 T cell receptor beta chains were sequenced from one sample in a study of blood T cell repertoires in COVID-19. Some clones are missing from TCRdb's copy, which holds only in-frame ones; the method was immunoSEQ multiplex PCR. The sample has 100,000 to 120,000 clones, roughly 80% seen once. Sequenced: peripheral blood. All receptors derive from a woman aged 60-70 years with acute or convalescent COVID-19.

This chain joins TRBV3-1 (or the pseudogene TRBV3-2) and TRBJ2-1; 10 bases line up with TRBD2. CDR3 length: 11 residues. Germline-derived CDR1 and CDR2 are LGHDT and YNNKEL (reference sequence). V shed 7 bases, J shed 15 bases, and the junction held 6 bases outside the gene matches. The CDR3 DNA reads as TGTGCCAGCACTAGCGGGGGCCCAGCGTTCTTC. It encodes CASTSGGPAFF.

This clone was observed a handful of times. This chain connects TRBV7-3 to TRBJ2-2; 7 positions match TRBD1. This CDR3 comprises 14 residues. V shed 5 bases, J shed 6 bases, and the junction held 6 bases outside the gene matches. Germline V CDR1 and CDR2: SGHTA, FQGTGA. The DNA for the CDR3 is TGTGCCAGCAGCGAGGGACAGCTCGCCGGGGAGCTGTTTTTT. It translates to CASSEGQLAGELFF.

The chain is built from TRBV20-1 and TRBJ1-1; weak D call: TRBD1 (5 bases). CDR1 is DFQATT, CDR2 SNEGSKA, per germline (reference sequence). The germline V and J ends were trimmed by 3 bases and 1 base, with 6 bases remaining between them. The CDR3 loop spans 12 amino acids. CDR3 in DNA: TGCAGTGCTAGTGACAGGAACACTGAAGCTTTCTTT. It codes for CSASDRNTEAFF.

This clone showed up just once. A read error may account for a junction end that differs from germline. The rearrangement links TRBV7-7 to TRBJ1-1; D perhaps matches TRBD1 (6 bases). This CDR3 region has 17 residues. Per germline, CDR1 SSHAT and CDR2 FNYEAQ (reference sequence). CDR3 sequence reads: CASSRIKGVFENTEAFF. CDR3 DNA sequence: TGTGCTAGCAGCAGAATAAAGGGGGTTTTTGAGAACACTGAAGCTTTCTTT.

V and J are TRBV3-1 (or the pseudogene TRBV3-2) and TRBJ2-5, with D possibly TRBD2 on 5 matching bases. V dropped 1 base and J dropped 5 bases, with 5 bases sitting between them. CDR1 and CDR2 (germline): LGHDT, YNNKEL (reference sequence). This CDR3 comprises 12 residues. The CDR3: CASSQGGETQYF. The CDR3, as DNA: TGTGCCAGCAGCCAAGGCGGGGAGACCCAGTACTTC.

This clone was counted a few times. This chain uses TRBV6-5 with TRBJ1-5; D might be TRBD1 (6 bases). There are 15 residues in the CDR3. With 4 bases removed from V and 11 bases from J, the gap between germline ends came to 21 bases. CDR1 is MNHEY and CDR2 is SVGAGI in the germline V gene. The CDR3 is CASSSRGAAREAQHF. The CDR3 DNA sequence: TGTGCCAGCAGTTCCCGGGGGGCGGCGAGGGAAGCCCAGCATTTT.

This clone was recorded only once. V is TRBV7-6 and J is TRBJ2-7; possible D gene TRBD1, 5 bases. This CDR3 region has 15 residues. The V gene's germline CDR1 is SGHVS and CDR2 FNYEAQ. Trimming removed 1 base at V and 7 bases at J, with 17 bases between. CDR3 DNA sequence: TGTGCCAGCAGCTTAGTCGTAGGGGCTAGTACAGAGCAGTACTTC. This sequence encodes CASSLVVGASTEQYF.

This chain joins TRBV7-2 and TRBJ1-2; 10 nucleotides match TRBD1. With V trimmed by 5 bases and J by 0 bases, 3 bases remained unmatched. There are 15 residues in the CDR3. Per germline, CDR1 SGHTA and CDR2 FQGNSA. The CDR3 loop reads CASSRDRGTNYGYTF. CDR3 nucleotides: TGTGCCAGCAGCCGGGACAGGGGCACTAACTATGGCTACACCTTC.

This clone has only a few counts. The chain combines TRBV23-1 with TRBJ1-1; D ambiguous. TRBV23-1 falls under the ORF class, with uncertain function. The CDR3 has 14 residues. Trimming pared 11 bases from V and 4 bases from J, leaving 20 bases between. CDR3 DNA: TGCGCCGACCCTTTGACACATTTTCGCACTGAAGCTTTCTTT. This sequence encodes CADPLTHFRTEAFF.

The chain combines TRBV7-2 with TRBJ1-2; 8 positions agree with TRBD1. Germline V gene data show CDR1 as SGHTA and CDR2 as FQGNSA. The CDR3 runs to 15 residues. Trimming removed 0 bases from V and 10 bases from J; junction bases left unmatched: 10. The CDR3 loop is CASSLASGQGQTYTF. The CDR3 coding sequence is TGTGCCAGCAGCTTAGCCTCCGGACAGGGCCAAACCTACACCTTC.

The chain joins TRBV4-1 to TRBJ2-5, with 7 positions matching TRBD1. Germline V gene sequence: CDR1 MGHRA, CDR2 YSYEKL. CDR3 length: 16 amino acids. V lost 4 bases and J lost 5; bases outside the gene matches: 13. The CDR3 DNA reads as TGCGCCAGCAGCCTAGGAACAGGGGTAGGTCGGGAGACCCAGTACTTC. Its protein is CASSLGTGVGRETQYF.

This clone was counted only a few times. This rearrangement joins TRBV4-1 to TRBJ2-7, with D perhaps TRBD1 (5 bases). Trimming took off 1 base at V and 2 bases at J, with 15 bases between the two ends. The CDR3 is 16 residues long. Germline V CDR1 and CDR2: MGHRA, YSYEKL. For the CDR3, the DNA is TGCGCCAGCAGCCAAGTTTCCAGGACATCAACCTACGAGCAGTACTTC. Its translation is CASSQVSRTSTYEQYF.

The genes are TRBV12-5 and TRBJ2-3, with 10 positions matching TRBD2. The junction had 9 bases not matched to a gene; V was cut back by 6 bases and J by 6 bases. Germline V CDR1 and CDR2: LGHNT, FRNRAP. This CDR3 region has 15 residues. This CDR3 is CASGPKRGGRDTQYF. CDR3 DNA sequence: TGTGCTAGTGGCCCCAAGCGGGGGGGCCGGGATACGCAGTATTTT. Full variable domain (remainder filled in from reference TRBV12-5 and TRBJ2-3): DARVTQTPRHKVTEMGQEVTMRCQPILGHNTVFWYRQTMMQGLELLAYFRNRAPLDDSGMPKDRFSAEMPDATLATLKIQPSEPRDSAVYFCASGPKRGGRDTQYFGPGTRLTVL.

The chain has TRBV6-5 and TRBJ2-2; D unresolved. Germline V gives CDR1 MNHEY, CDR2 SVGAGI. Trimming left V 8 bases short and J 5 bases short, with 18 bases between. The CDR3 is 15 amino acids. The CDR3 is CASSIIPTPTGELFF. CDR3 in DNA: TGTGCCAGCTCGATTATCCCAACACCAACCGGGGAGCTGTTTTTT.

The rearrangement uses TRBV28 and TRBJ2-2, with D tentatively TRBD1 (5 bases). This CDR3 is 15 amino acids long. Deletions cut 7 bases from V and 5 bases from J, with 17 bases between. From germline, CDR1 is MDHEN and CDR2 SYDVKM. CDR3 sequence (DNA): TGTGCCAGCAACGCGGCAGGGTCAGGGACCGGGGAGCTGTTTTTT. Encoded protein: CASNAAGSGTGELFF.

CDR3 residues: CSVEFRLRNTGELFF. The CDR3 DNA follows: TGCAGCGTTGAATTCCGCCTCAGGAACACCGGGGAGCTGTTTTTT. The chain employs TRBV29-1 and TRBJ2-2; D not certain. This CDR3 comprises 15 residues. V was trimmed by 2 bases and J by 1 base, leaving 11 bases between them. Germline V gives CDR1 SQVTM, CDR2 ANQGSEA.

CDR3 in amino acids: CASSVSWGDPTSQYF. The CDR3 DNA reads TGTGCCAGCAGCGTAAGTTGGGGGGACCCGACATCTCAGTACTTC. This chain uses TRBV9 with TRBJ2-4; D may be TRBD2 (6 bases). CDR1 SGDLS and CDR2 YYNGEE come from the germline V gene. With 1 base removed from V and 12 bases from J, the gap between germline ends came to 20 bases. CDR3 length: 15 residues.

This clone was seen a few times. The genes are TRBV5-5 and TRBJ2-7, with 12 bases aligning to TRBD1. This CDR3 has 16 residues. Per the germline V gene, CDR1 is SGHKS and CDR2 is YYEKEE (reference sequence). With V trimmed by 4 bases and J by 7 bases, 12 bases remained unmatched. The CDR3 DNA sequence: TGTGCCAGCAGCCTAACCCCGGGACAGGGGGCCGAGGAGCAGTACTTC. It encodes CASSLTPGQGAEEQYF.

The sample holds one count of this clone. The V and J genes are TRBV19 and TRBJ2-2, with D possibly being TRBD1 (5 bases). The CDR3 is 16 amino acids. Trimming stripped 2 bases from V and 3 bases from J, with 13 bases between. CDR1 is LNHDA and CDR2 is SQIVND in the germline V gene (reference sequence). CDR3 region: CASSIPTGPDTGELFF. The CDR3 coding sequence is TGTGCCAGTAGTATACCCACAGGTCCCGACACCGGGGAGCTGTTTTTT.

The V and J genes are TRBV28 and TRBJ2-2, with D possibly being TRBD2 (6 bases). The CDR3 extends over 14 amino acids. Per the germline V gene, CDR1 is MDHEN and CDR2 is SYDVKM. V was clipped by 3 bases and J by 4 bases, with 9 bases between them. CDR3: CASSLGGSTGELFF. Written as DNA, the CDR3 is TGTGCCAGCAGTTTGGGGGGAAGCACCGGGGAGCTGTTTTTT.